This T cell receptor (beta chain) emerged from a study of regulatory T cells in long-lasting Graves disease. This clonotype was detected a few times. Investigators prepared the TCR beta libraries by applying iRepertoire HTBI primers and Arm-PCR of CDR3 regions. In the original workflow: Gene usage covered approximately 65 TRBV and some 13 TRBJ segments. MiXCR was run by TCRdb on the multiplex PCR reads, yielding one entry per CDR3 protein. What appears here as the V and J calls and clone size reflects TCRdb's work, not the paper's. The data show 400,000 to 550,000 distinct CDR3 sequences, more than 12% seen once. CDR1 is SGHNT, CDR2 YYREEE, per germline (reference sequence). V was cut by 0 bases and J by 9 bases, with 4 bases left in between. The length of the CDR3 is 12 residues. Indicated time point: newly diagnosed GD, antithyroid drugs for less than 3 months. PBMCs provided the RNA from which the TCR library was made.

This sample also appeared in a second study, on T cells in Graves' hyperthyroidism and ophthalmopathy.

The material was peripheral blood mononuclear cells (PBMCs), obtained at new diagnosis, from a patient treated with antithyroid drugs. The sequence was obtained from a young woman with Graves disease. V usage is TRBV5-4 and J usage is TRBJ1-6; D is undetermined. The CDR3 coding sequence is TGTGCCAGCAGCTTGGTTGGTTCACCCCTCCACTTT. Amino acids: CASSLVGSPLHF.